The 28 T cell receptor beta chains given below trace back to one sample, sequenced in a study of shared T cell receptors in the human thymus. Libraries were prepared by immunoSEQ multiplex PCR; TCRdb keeps only in-frame clonotypes and omits some of them. The repertoire holds about 710,000 clones, with roughly 86% as singletons. These records were also assigned to another study, of human thymus T cells.

The source material was thymocytes. These receptors all come from a boy younger than two with a congenital heart defect.

The chain uses TRBV7-2 and TRBJ2-3, with 10 bases aligning to TRBD1. This CDR3 has 16 amino acids. CDR1 is SGHTA and CDR2 is FQGNSA in the germline V gene. V lost 2 bases to trimming and J lost 2 bases; unmatched junction nucleotides: 4. The CDR3, as DNA: TGTGCCAGCAGCTTATATGGGACAGGGGTCACAGATACGCAGTATTTT. Protein sequence: CASSLYGTGVTDTQYF.

The gene calls are TRBV9 and TRBJ2-6; tentative D call: TRBD1 (6 bases). Trimming pared 0 bases from V and 0 bases from J, leaving 13 bases between. CDR3 size: 18 residues. Germline V CDR1 and CDR2: SGDLS, YYNGEE. CDR3 coding DNA: TGTGCCAGCAGCGTAGCTCCAGGGACATACTCTGGGGCCAACGTCCTGACTTTC. It yields the protein CASSVAPGTYSGANVLTF.

This chain links TRBV7-9 with TRBJ2-5; D may be TRBD1 (6 bases). This CDR3 has 14 amino acids. Germline lookup yields CDR1 SEHNR and CDR2 FQNEAQ (reference sequence). V was pared by 5 bases and J by 5 bases, with 15 bases between. The CDR3 here is CASSHEPGEETQYF. In nucleotides, the CDR3 is TGTGCCAGCAGCCACGAACCAGGGGAGGAGACCCAGTACTTC.

This clone appeared a single time. The V call is TRBV28, the J call TRBJ1-1; 9 bases line up with TRBD1. Germline assignment: CDR1 MDHEN and CDR2 SYDVKM. The CDR3 sequence is 16 residues long. J was trimmed by 0 bases and V by 2 bases; bases with no gene match: 4. CDR3 residues: CASSLPRDRVNTEAFF. The CDR3 DNA reads TGTGCCAGCAGTTTACCTCGGGACAGGGTGAACACTGAAGCTTTCTTT.

The gene calls are TRBV4-2 and TRBJ1-2; 7 bases fit TRBD1. With 4 bases clipped from V and 2 bases from J, the junction kept 10 bases outside the gene matches. The germline V gene encodes CDR1 LGHNA and CDR2 YNFKEQ. The CDR3 totals 16 residues. This CDR3 reads CASSRLTGTANYGYTF. In DNA form, the CDR3 reads TGTGCCAGCAGCCGACTGACCGGGACAGCCAACTATGGCTACACCTTC.

This chain connects TRBV4-1 to TRBJ1-2; TRBD1 agrees at 8 bases. There are 18 residues in the CDR3. The V and J ends lost 0 bases and 1 base, in that order; junction bases with no gene match: 10. From germline, CDR1 is MGHRA and CDR2 YSYEKL. This chain's CDR3 is CASSQDRRDRTLNYGYTF. The CDR3 nucleotides are TGCGCCAGCAGCCAAGATCGTAGGGACAGGACCCTTAACTATGGCTACACCTTC.

The chain links TRBV28 to TRBJ1-5; unclear D gene. V lost 6 bases and J lost 1, with 16 bases in between. The CDR3 runs to 16 residues. Germline-derived CDR1 and CDR2 are MDHEN and SYDVKM. In DNA, the CDR3 is TGTGCCAGCAGGGGAGGTGGGGTGGCGAGCAATCAGCCCCAGCATTTT. Its translation: CASRGGGVASNQPQHF.

In this sample, this clone turned up once. This rearrangement joins TRBV4-2 to TRBJ1-4; weak D call: TRBD1 (5 bases). The V end lost 8 bases, the J end lost 0 bases, and 25 bases lay between the germline ends. The CDR3 runs 19 residues. Per germline, CDR1 LGHNA and CDR2 YNFKEQ. CDR3 sequence reads: CASGHWGGNEWSTNEKLFF. The CDR3 DNA reads TGTGCCAGCGGACACTGGGGGGGAAATGAGTGGTCAACTAATGAAAAACTGTTTTTT.

The chain has TRBV28 and TRBJ2-1; 8 bases align to TRBD2. CDR1 MDHEN and CDR2 SYDVKM come from the germline V gene. This CDR3 spans 15 amino acids. J was trimmed by 5 bases and V by 8 bases; bases with no gene match: 11. CDR3 amino acids: CASGIAGLVHNEQFF. CDR3 coding DNA: TGTGCCAGCGGGATAGCGGGACTCGTCCACAATGAGCAGTTCTTC. The variable domain in full, with the rest retrieved from reference TRBV28 and TRBJ2-1, is DVKVTQSSRYLVKRTGEKVFLECVQDMDHENMFWYRQDPGLGLRLIYFSYDVKMKEKGDIPEGYSVSREKKERFSLILESASTNQTSMYLCASGIAGLVHNEQFFGPGTRLTVL.

This rearrangement joins TRBV7-2 to TRBJ1-6; TRBD1 matches 7 bases. Trimming removed 5 bases from V and 8 bases from J; junction bases left unmatched: 15. This CDR3 spans 17 amino acids. Germline V gene lookup returns CDR1 SGHTA and CDR2 FQGNSA. The CDR3 DNA is TGTGCCAGCAGCCACCCGCCGGACAGGCGCATGGATTCACCCCTCCACTTT. Translated: CASSHPPDRRMDSPLHF.

The V call is TRBV6-5, the J call TRBJ2-7; 8 nucleotides line up with TRBD2. The CDR3 runs 15 residues. V was pared by 6 bases and J by 6 bases, with 13 bases of the junction left unmatched. Germline V gene data show CDR1 as MNHEY and CDR2 as SVGAGI. The CDR3 DNA reads TGTGCCAGCAGCCCGGGACTAGTGGTCTTAGGCGAGCAGTACTTC. Translated, it gives CASSPGLVVLGEQYF.

The rearrangement links TRBV28 to TRBJ2-1; TRBD2 aligns across 11 bases. CDR1 and CDR2 from the germline V gene are MDHEN and SYDVKM. The length of the CDR3 is 20 residues. V was pared by 0 bases and J by 2 bases, with 12 bases of the junction left unmatched. The CDR3 spells CASSLCPGTGLADTYNEQFF. CDR3 coding DNA: TGTGCCAGCAGTTTATGCCCGGGGACGGGACTAGCGGATACCTACAATGAGCAGTTCTTC.

The chain combines TRBV27 with TRBJ2-5, with 7 nucleotides matching TRBD1. Per germline, CDR1 MNHEY and CDR2 SMNVEV (reference sequence). The CDR3 totals 16 residues. V was pared by 0 bases and J by 6 bases, with 10 bases of the junction left unmatched. CDR3 in DNA: TGTGCCAGCAGTTTATCCCCGACAGGGATCGAAAAGACCCAGTACTTC. Translated: CASSLSPTGIEKTQYF.

The chain links TRBV5-1 to TRBJ2-1; 9 nucleotides agree with TRBD2. Germline V lookup: CDR1 SGHRS, CDR2 YFSETQ. CDR3 length: 16 residues. V lost 3 bases and J lost 5; bases outside the gene matches: 9. The CDR3 nucleotides read TGCGCCAGCAGCTCCTCGGCGGGGGGGCCCCACAATGAGCAGTTCTTC. The encoded protein is CASSSSAGGPHNEQFF.

CDR3 nucleotides: TGTGCCAGTAGTCCCCGGACAGCTGAAAAACTGTTTTTT. Encoded protein: CASSPRTAEKLFF. This chain uses TRBV19 with TRBJ1-4, with a possible D match to TRBD1 (6 bases). Germline V gene sequence: CDR1 LNHDA, CDR2 SQIVND (reference sequence). Trimming removed 5 bases at V and 7 bases at J, with 11 bases between. This CDR3 region has 13 residues.

The chain uses TRBV21-1 and TRBJ2-7; the table calls TRBD1, which could not be checked here. TRBV21-1 is a documented pseudogene. The CDR3 totals 14 residues. Here the CDR3 reads CASSGQGCSYEQYF. The CDR3 region has the DNA TGTGCCAGCAGCGGTCAGGGGTGCTCCTACGAGCAGTACTTC.

The V gene is TRBV5-4, the J gene TRBJ2-1; 11 nucleotides match TRBD1. V shed 3 bases and J 5 bases; nucleotides not matched to a gene: 7. Germline values: CDR1 SGHNT, CDR2 YYREEE (reference sequence). The CDR3 is made up of 16 amino acids. The CDR3 nucleotides read TGTGCCAGCAGCTATACCCGGGACAGGGGGGACAATGAGCAGTTCTTC. Translated: CASSYTRDRGDNEQFF.

The V and J genes are TRBV4-1 and TRBJ1-5; D unresolved. V was pared by 0 bases and J by 0 bases, with 12 bases between. Germline V gene data show CDR1 as MGHRA and CDR2 as YSYEKL. The CDR3 has 17 amino acids. The CDR3 loop reads CASSQDKGGYSNQPQHF. CDR3 coding DNA: TGCGCCAGCAGCCAAGATAAGGGCGGGTATAGCAATCAGCCCCAGCATTTT.

Written as DNA, the CDR3 is TGTGCCACCGGGGGACTAGCCAACACCGGGGAGCTGTTTTTT. This encodes CATGGLANTGELFF. The gene calls are TRBV15 and TRBJ2-2; 9 positions match TRBD2. The CDR3 length is 14 residues. The germline V gene has CDR1 LNHNV and CDR2 YYDKDF (reference sequence). The trim removed 8 bases at V and 2 bases at J, leaving 3 bases unmatched.

This clone was seen a few times. V usage is TRBV25-1 and J usage is TRBJ1-4, with 7 bases that match TRBD1. The V gene end was trimmed by 8 bases and the J gene end by 3 bases; junction bases not matched to a gene: 6. The CDR3 is 14 amino acids. Germline V gene lookup returns CDR1 MGHDK and CDR2 SYGVNS. Here the CDR3 reads CASRGQAANEKLFF. In DNA form, the CDR3 reads TGTGCCAGCCGAGGACAGGCGGCTAATGAAAAACTGTTTTTT. The full variable domain, in which reference TRBV25-1 and TRBJ1-4 provide the parts outside the CDR3, is EADIYQTPRYLVIGTGKKITLECSQTMGHDKMYWYQQDPGMELHLIHYSYGVNSTEKGDLSSESTVSRIRTEHFPLTLESARPSHTSQYLCASRGQAANEKLFFGSGTQLSVL.

V gene TRBV4-3 combines with J gene TRBJ2-1; 8 nucleotides match TRBD2. From germline, CDR1 is LGHNA and CDR2 YSLEER. The CDR3 is made up of 16 amino acids. J was trimmed by 5 bases and V by 3 bases; bases with no gene match: 9. Here the CDR3 reads CASSQATSGSDNEQFF. CDR3 nucleotide sequence: TGCGCCAGCAGCCAGGCTACTAGCGGTTCGGACAATGAGCAGTTCTTC.

The chain is built from TRBV19 and TRBJ2-7; TRBD1 aligns across 7 bases. CDR3 length: 15 residues. CDR1 and CDR2 (germline): LNHDA, SQIVND (reference sequence). J lost 3 bases, V lost 1 base, and 6 bases had no gene match. The CDR3 loop reads CASSIAHRGGYEQYF. The DNA for the CDR3 is TGTGCCAGTAGTATAGCCCACAGGGGTGGCTACGAGCAGTACTTC.

Comments on this clone: A read error may produce the germline difference seen at one junction end. V usage is TRBV6-4 and J usage is TRBJ1-2; 7 bases are shared with TRBD1. This CDR3 region has 16 residues. Germline V gene data show CDR1 as MRHNA and CDR2 as SNTAGT. In DNA, the CDR3 is TGTGCCAGCAGTGACGGCCGGGAGGGGGCTAACTTTGGCTACACCTTC. Protein sequence: CASSDGREGANFGYTF.

V is TRBV7-2 and J is TRBJ1-6, with D unresolved. Deletions cut 4 bases from V and 8 bases from J, with 15 bases between. There are 15 residues in the CDR3. Germline CDR1 and CDR2: SGHTA and FQGNSA. The CDR3 DNA follows: TGTGCCAGCAGCTCGCACAATAACCCTTATTCACCCCTCCACTTT. Amino acids: CASSSHNNPYSPLHF.

This clone was picked up one time. The rearrangement uses TRBV10-3 and TRBJ2-7; TRBD1 matches 8 bases. CDR3 length: 17 amino acids. Per the germline V gene, CDR1 is ENHRY and CDR2 is SYGVKD. After removal of 0 bases from V and 1 base from J, the junction contained 8 bases not matched to a gene. CDR3 DNA: TGTGCCATCAGTGAGTCGATGGAACAGGGGGATTCCTACGAGCAGTACTTC. This encodes CAISESMEQGDSYEQYF.

The genes are TRBV14 and TRBJ1-1; possible D gene TRBD1, 5 bases. Germline V gene data show CDR1 as SGHDN and CDR2 as FVKESK. The CDR3 runs 14 residues. With 1 base removed from V and 1 base from J, the gap between germline ends came to 7 bases. CDR3 sequence reads: CASSQAGGNTEAFF. The DNA of the CDR3 is TGTGCCAGCAGCCAAGCGGGGGGGAACACTGAAGCTTTCTTT.

This chain links TRBV5-1 with TRBJ2-7; weak D call: TRBD2 (6 bases). Trimming removed 0 bases at V and 6 bases at J, with 10 bases between. The CDR3 length is 13 residues. Germline CDR1 is SGHRS and CDR2 is YFSETQ. The CDR3 region is CASSLVEGSEQYF. The CDR3 DNA sequence: TGCGCCAGCAGCTTGGTGGAGGGATCCGAGCAGTACTTC.

Concerning this clone: Other nucleotide sequences from this sample produce the same CDR3. The gene calls are TRBV20-1 and TRBJ1-2; 7 bases fit TRBD1. The CDR3 covers 11 residues. CDR1 and CDR2 from the germline V gene are DFQATT and SNEGSKA (reference sequence). After removal of 3 bases from V and 8 bases from J, the junction contained 3 bases not matched to a gene. Here the CDR3 DNA reads TGCAGTGCTAGGACAGGGAACGGCTACACCTTC. Translated, it gives CSARTGNGYTF.